This TCR beta chain was captured in a study of identical twins. Overall study results and limits: Fewer insertions marked abundant cord blood beta clonotypes; young adult naive trended weakly, memory not at all. There was more out-of-frame TCR alpha sharing in monozygotic twins than models estimated.

V lost 6 bases, J lost 3 bases, and 19 bases lay in between. CDR3 length: 16 residues. Germline-derived CDR1 and CDR2 are LGHDT and YNNKEL (reference sequence). This clonotype was found a few times. No antigen is known for it. Template switching added a universal primer site, and cDNA bore unique molecular identifiers. MiXCR was run by TCRdb on the 5' RACE reads, yielding one entry per CDR3 protein. The sample consists of hundreds of thousands of distinct CDR3 sequences, 8.6% of them appearing once. The sample was also reused in another study, on yellow fever vaccine responses in identical twins.

The genes are TRBV3-1 and TRBJ2-3; D is perhaps TRBD1 or TRBD2 (6 bases each). The clonotype comes from a woman between 18 and 29 years old in good health. The sequencing input was PBMCs. The CDR3 loop reads CASSFGRGRGTDTQYF. CDR3 nucleotides: TGTGCCAGCAGTTTTGGCCGGGGGCGAGGGACAGATACGCAGTATTTT.